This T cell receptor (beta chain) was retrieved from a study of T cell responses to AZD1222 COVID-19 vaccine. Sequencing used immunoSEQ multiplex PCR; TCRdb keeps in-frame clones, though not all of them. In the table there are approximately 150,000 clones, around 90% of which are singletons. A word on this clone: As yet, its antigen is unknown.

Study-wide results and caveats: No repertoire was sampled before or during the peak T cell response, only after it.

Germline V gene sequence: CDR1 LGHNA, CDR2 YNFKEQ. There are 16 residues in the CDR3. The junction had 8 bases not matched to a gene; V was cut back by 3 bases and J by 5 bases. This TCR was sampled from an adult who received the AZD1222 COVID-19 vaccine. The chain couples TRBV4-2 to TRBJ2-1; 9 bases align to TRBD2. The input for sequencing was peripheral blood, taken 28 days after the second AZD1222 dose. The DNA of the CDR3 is TGTGCCAGCAGCCAGACCGGGAGCGGGGGGAACAATGAGCAGTTCTTC. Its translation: CASSQTGSGGNNEQFF.